Shown below are 16 T cell receptor beta chains from a single sample sequenced in a study of blood T cell repertoires in COVID-19. Generated by immunoSEQ multiplex PCR, the TCRdb table keeps only in-frame clones and is missing some. The sample lists roughly 250,000 clones; approximately 86% were seen once. Source material: peripheral blood. These receptors were taken from a human donor with COVID-19, enrolled during active disease. The donor label of this sample is uncertain.

J is TRBJ1-2 and V is TRBV7-9; 8 positions match TRBD1. V shed 8 bases and J 3 bases; nucleotides not matched to a gene: 8. This CDR3 has 14 amino acids. Germline lookup yields CDR1 SEHNR and CDR2 FQNEAQ (reference sequence). The CDR3 region is CASRRTGWDYGYTF. In nucleotides, the CDR3 is TGTGCCAGCCGTAGGACAGGGTGGGACTATGGCTACACCTTC.

In this sample, this clone turned up many times. The chain recombines TRBV29-1 with TRBJ1-2; TRBD1 aligns across 11 bases. The V gene's germline CDR1 is SQVTM and CDR2 ANQGSEA. The CDR3 has 12 amino acids. CDR3 in DNA: TGCGGCGGGGGACAGGGGGACTATGGCTACACCTTC. Protein product: CGGGQGDYGYTF.

The chain has TRBV19 and TRBJ2-6; no clear D gene. The CDR3 sequence is 16 residues long. Germline V gene data show CDR1 as LNHDA and CDR2 as SQIVND (reference sequence). Deletions cut 6 bases from V and 0 bases from J, with 12 bases between. For the CDR3, the DNA is TGTGCCAGTAGACCGTCGTGGGCCTCTGGGGCCAACGTCCTGACTTTC. Amino acids: CASRPSWASGANVLTF.

This clone was observed once. V gene TRBV19 combines with J gene TRBJ1-1; D is possibly TRBD1 (5 bases). The CDR3 has 14 amino acids. Germline V CDR1 and CDR2: LNHDA, SQIVND (reference sequence). V lost 8 bases, J lost 0 bases, and 13 bases lay in between. Here the CDR3 DNA reads TGTGCCAGTGCCGGGACTAATTTGAACACTGAAGCTTTCTTT. Translating gives CASAGTNLNTEAFF.

The chain couples TRBV6-5 to TRBJ2-7; tentative D call: TRBD2 (5 bases). Germline V gene sequence: CDR1 MNHEY, CDR2 SVGAGI. The CDR3 loop spans 16 amino acids. V was pared by 0 bases and J by 0 bases, with 12 bases between. As DNA, the CDR3 is TGTGCCAGCAGTTACTCTGGAGCGGAGAGCTCCTACGAGCAGTACTTC. Amino acid sequence: CASSYSGAESSYEQYF.

V gene TRBV5-1 combines with J gene TRBJ2-1, with a weak D call TRBD2 (5 bases). This CDR3 region has 13 residues. The V end lost 4 bases, the J end lost 5 bases, and 10 bases lay between the germline ends. Germline values: CDR1 SGHRS, CDR2 YFSETQ. The CDR3, as DNA: TGCGCCAGCAGCGCGGGCCTCGACAATGAGCAGTTCTTC. This encodes CASSAGLDNEQFF.

The chain recombines TRBV20-1 with TRBJ2-1; 10 bases align to TRBD1. CDR1 DFQATT and CDR2 SNEGSKA come from the germline V gene (reference sequence). V was pared by 3 bases and J by 5 bases, with 7 bases of the junction left unmatched. The CDR3 is 15 residues long. The CDR3 DNA sequence: TGCAGTGCTAGTACGGGACAGGGGATTAACAATGAGCAGTTCTTC. It translates to CSASTGQGINNEQFF.

The CDR3 here is CATATGVRWNTEAFF. The CDR3 region has the DNA TGTGCCACAGCTACGGGGGTTAGGTGGAACACTGAAGCTTTCTTT. This chain uses TRBV15 with TRBJ1-1; D may be TRBD1 (5 bases). CDR3 size: 15 residues. Looked up from germline, CDR1 is LNHNV and CDR2 is YYDKDF (reference sequence). V dropped 9 bases and J dropped 1 base, with 18 bases sitting between them.

V is TRBV15 and J is TRBJ1-2; no clear D. This CDR3 region has 18 residues. In germline, CDR1 is LNHNV, CDR2 YYDKDF (reference sequence). The V end lost 0 bases, the J end lost 3 bases, and 20 bases lay between the germline ends. CDR3 in DNA: TGTGCCACCAGCAGAGATAGGCCGGGTTGGGTGGAGGACTATGGCTACACCTTC. This codes for CATSRDRPGWVEDYGYTF. Complete variable domain (other parts from reference TRBV15 and TRBJ1-2): DAMVIQNPRYQVTQFGKPVTLSCSQTLNHNVMYWYQQKSSQAPKLLFHYYDKDFNNEADTPDNFQSRRPNTSFCFLDIRSPGLGDTAMYLCATSRDRPGWVEDYGYTFGSGTRLTVV.

The chain carries TRBV28 and TRBJ1-5, with D possibly matching TRBD1 (5 bases). The germline gives CDR1 MDHEN, CDR2 SYDVKM. V was cut by 5 bases and J by 6 bases, with 8 bases left in between. The CDR3 length is 12 residues. The CDR3 DNA reads TGTGCCAGCAGTGCGGGGGGTCAGCCCCAGCATTTT. This sequence encodes CASSAGGQPQHF.

The CDR3 is CASSPFQTSGRTDTQYF. The CDR3 bases are TGCGCCAGCAGCCCTTTTCAGACTAGCGGGAGGACAGATACGCAGTATTTT. The chain is built from TRBV5-1 and TRBJ2-3; 13 bases agree with TRBD2. The junction had 8 bases not matched to a gene; V was cut back by 4 bases and J by 3 bases. Per the germline V gene, CDR1 is SGHRS and CDR2 is YFSETQ. The CDR3 has 17 amino acids.

CDR3 in DNA: TGCGCCAGCAGCAGGATGGGACAGGGAAGTGAAAAACTGTTTTTT. Amino acid sequence: CASSRMGQGSEKLFF. This rearrangement joins TRBV5-1 to TRBJ1-4; TRBD1 matches at 9 bases. The junction had 8 bases not matched to a gene; V was cut back by 4 bases and J by 7 bases. The CDR3 runs 15 residues. CDR1 is SGHRS and CDR2 is YFSETQ in the germline V gene.

The V gene is TRBV5-6, the J gene TRBJ1-2, with 8 bases aligning to TRBD1. V lost 1 base, J lost 4 bases, and 12 bases stayed unmatched. In germline, CDR1 is SGHDT, CDR2 YYEEEE. The CDR3 has 17 amino acids. CDR3 sequence (DNA): TGTGCCAGCAGCTTGTACCCAGGGGGCTCGTCCTCCTATGGCTACACCTTC. This translates into CASSLYPGGSSSYGYTF.

This clone showed up just once. The CDR3 DNA reads as TGTGCCAGCAGTAGTCGTACAGGCACAGATACGCAGTATTTT. This sequence encodes CASSSRTGTDTQYF. This rearrangement joins TRBV9 to TRBJ2-3; D gene unclear. V lost 5 bases and J lost 1, with 11 bases in between. This CDR3 is built from 14 residues. The germline V gene has CDR1 SGDLS and CDR2 YYNGEE.

The gene calls are TRBV12-3 or TRBV12-4 and TRBJ1-1; weak D call: TRBD1 (5 bases). Trimming removed 2 bases at V and 1 base at J, with 5 bases between. This CDR3 is built from 13 residues. The CDR3 region is CASSLRGNTEAFF. As DNA, the CDR3 is TGTGCCAGCAGTTTAAGGGGGAACACTGAAGCTTTCTTT.

This clone was picked up one time. The V call is TRBV4-2, the J call TRBJ1-1; 7 nucleotides match TRBD1. V lost 3 bases and J lost 0; bases outside the gene matches: 7. The CDR3 runs 16 residues. Germline loops: CDR1 LGHNA, CDR2 YNFKEQ. The CDR3 DNA reads as TGTGCCAGCAGCCAGGATCCCCAGGGGGTGAACACTGAAGCTTTCTTT. Amino acids: CASSQDPQGVNTEAFF.